The entry below describes one T cell receptor beta chain. This specimen comes from a study of blood T cell repertoires in COVID-19. TCRdb's table, derived via immunoSEQ multiplex PCR, lists solely in-frame clones and lacks some. The table includes roughly 180,000 clones, about 87% detected once. This CDR3 spans 12 amino acids. CDR1 is SGHRS, CDR2 YFSETQ, per germline. Trimming took 4 bases from V and 9 from J, leaving 11 bases between them. Sequenced input: peripheral blood. This TCR was recovered from a woman aged 25 to 39 with acute or convalescent COVID-19. The chain is built from TRBV5-1 and TRBJ1-3; D unresolved. The CDR3 loop is CASSREGGTIYF. The CDR3 DNA reads TGCGCCAGCAGCCGCGAGGGAGGCACCATATATTTT.